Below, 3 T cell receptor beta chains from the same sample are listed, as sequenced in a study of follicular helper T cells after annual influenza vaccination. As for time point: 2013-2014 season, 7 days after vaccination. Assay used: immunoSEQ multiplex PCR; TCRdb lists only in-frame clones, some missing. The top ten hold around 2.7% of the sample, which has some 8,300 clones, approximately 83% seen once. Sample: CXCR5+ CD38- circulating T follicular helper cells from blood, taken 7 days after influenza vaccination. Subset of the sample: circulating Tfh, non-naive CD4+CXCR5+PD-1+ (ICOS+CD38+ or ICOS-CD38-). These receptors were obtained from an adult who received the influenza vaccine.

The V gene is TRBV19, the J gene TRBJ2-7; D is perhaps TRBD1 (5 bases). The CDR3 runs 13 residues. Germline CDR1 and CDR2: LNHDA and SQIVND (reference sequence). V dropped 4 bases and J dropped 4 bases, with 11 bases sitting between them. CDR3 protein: CASSTVDRYEQYF. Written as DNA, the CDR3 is TGTGCCAGTAGTACCGTCGACAGATACGAGCAGTACTTC.

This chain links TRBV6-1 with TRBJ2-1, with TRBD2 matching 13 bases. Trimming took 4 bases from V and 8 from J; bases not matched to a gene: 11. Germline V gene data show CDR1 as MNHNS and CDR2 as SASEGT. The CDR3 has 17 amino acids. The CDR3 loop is CASSATSGGASWDEQFF. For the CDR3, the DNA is TGTGCCAGCAGTGCAACTAGCGGGGGGGCCTCATGGGATGAGCAGTTCTTC.

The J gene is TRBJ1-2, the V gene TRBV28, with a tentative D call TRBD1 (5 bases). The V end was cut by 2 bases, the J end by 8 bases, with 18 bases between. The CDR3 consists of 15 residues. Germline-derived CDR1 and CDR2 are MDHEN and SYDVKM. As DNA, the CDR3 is TGTGCCAGCAGTTTAGGGGCGGGAGCCGTATTCGGCTACACCTTC. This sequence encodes CASSLGAGAVFGYTF.